The 13 T cell receptor beta chains below all came from one sample that was sequenced in a study of blood T cell repertoires in COVID-19. Data came from immunoSEQ multiplex PCR; TCRdb stores just in-frame clones and leaves some out. The repertoire has 50,000 to 65,000 clones, roughly 86% of them found once; the top ten carry roughly 4%. The sample comprised peripheral blood. These receptors were collected from a man between 50 and 59 years old with active COVID-19.

The chain recombines TRBV7-2 with TRBJ1-1, with TRBD1 matching 10 bases. Germline V gives CDR1 SGHTA, CDR2 FQGNSA. J was trimmed by 7 bases and V by 6 bases; bases with no gene match: 8. The CDR3 runs 14 residues. The CDR3 loop reads CASRPQTGGVEAFF. The CDR3, as DNA: TGTGCCAGCAGGCCTCAGACAGGGGGCGTTGAAGCTTTCTTT.

J is TRBJ1-2 and V is TRBV19; the match to TRBD1 covers 9 bases. V trimming: 8 bases; J trimming: 2 bases; junction bases outside the gene matches: 3. The germline gives CDR1 LNHDA, CDR2 SQIVND (reference sequence). This CDR3 region has 13 residues. The CDR3: CASSTGGNYGYTF. CDR3 sequence (DNA): TGTGCCAGTTCTACAGGGGGCAACTATGGCTACACCTTC.

The chain has TRBV2 and TRBJ1-5; TRBD1 matches 10 bases. The germline V gene has CDR1 SNHLY and CDR2 FYNNEI. V lost 7 bases and J lost 7; bases outside the gene matches: 10. The CDR3 has 15 residues. Here the CDR3 DNA reads TGTGCCAGCAAAGGAGACAGGGGGCAAGGACAGCCCCAGCATTTT. This gives the protein CASKGDRGQGQPQHF.

Written as DNA, the CDR3 is TGTGCCAGCAGCCTAAATGCAGATACGCAGTATTTT. Protein product: CASSLNADTQYF. The chain employs TRBV7-2 and TRBJ2-3; D is unresolved. The germline V and J ends were trimmed by 5 bases and 4 bases, with 7 bases remaining between them. Per germline, CDR1 SGHTA and CDR2 FQGNSA. The length of the CDR3 is 12 residues.

As concerns this clone: Different DNA sequences within this sample yield the same CDR3. The chain uses TRBV7-2 and TRBJ2-1, with D unresolved. The CDR3 covers 16 residues. Germline CDR1 SGHTA, CDR2 FQGNSA. V was clipped by 0 bases and J by 0 bases, with 9 bases between them. Here the CDR3 reads CASSLAPGSSYNEQFF. The DNA for the CDR3 is TGTGCCAGCAGCTTAGCGCCAGGAAGCTCCTACAATGAGCAGTTCTTC.

The V call is TRBV5-5, the J call TRBJ1-3, with a possible D match to TRBD1 (6 bases). This CDR3 has 14 amino acids. V lost 3 bases and J lost 0, with 7 bases in between. The V gene's germline CDR1 is SGHKS and CDR2 YYEKEE (reference sequence). In DNA, the CDR3 is TGTGCCAGCAGCTGGACAGACTCTGGAAACACCATATATTTT. Translation: CASSWTDSGNTIYF.

The chain couples TRBV2 to TRBJ2-5; the D gene is possibly TRBD2 (6 bases). This CDR3 is built from 16 residues. Germline V lookup: CDR1 SNHLY, CDR2 FYNNEI. Trimming pared 6 bases from V and 2 bases from J, leaving 19 bases between. The CDR3 loop is CASRRTPRDWQETQYF. The CDR3 nucleotides are TGTGCCAGCAGGCGAACTCCCCGGGACTGGCAAGAGACCCAGTACTTC.

Regarding this clone: One junction end disagrees with the germline gene, perhaps due to a read error. V is TRBV20-1 and J is TRBJ1-1, with D unresolved. The CDR3 is 10 amino acids. CDR1 is DFQATT, CDR2 SNEGSKA, per germline (reference sequence). CDR3 nucleotide sequence: TGCAGTGCTCCCTCCTTGGTCGAGGTCTTT. This translates into CSAPSLVEVF.

The CDR3 loop is CASRQSWQGHYEQYF. The CDR3 DNA is TGCGCCAGCAGACAGAGTTGGCAGGGGCACTACGAGCAGTACTTC. The chain carries TRBV5-1 and TRBJ2-7, with D tentatively TRBD1 (6 bases). This CDR3 spans 15 amino acids. CDR1 is SGHRS, CDR2 YFSETQ, per germline. Trimming shortened V by 5 bases and J by 3 bases, and 18 bases separated the two germline ends.

The CDR3 DNA reads as TGTGCCAGCAGCTGGGCTGGCACAGATACGCAGTATTTT. Translating it yields CASSWAGTDTQYF. This chain uses TRBV5-6 with TRBJ2-3; no firm D call. V was shortened by 3 bases and J by 1 base, with 6 bases between the two germline ends. Germline V gene sequence: CDR1 SGHDT, CDR2 YYEEEE. This CDR3 is built from 13 residues.

This clone was seen once. The chain carries TRBV7-9 and TRBJ2-7, with D possibly being TRBD1 (5 bases). The germline V and J ends were trimmed by 1 base and 2 bases, with 12 bases remaining between them. Germline V CDR1 and CDR2: SEHNR, FQNEAQ (reference sequence). This CDR3 contains 15 residues. CDR3 nucleotides: TGTGCCAGCAGCTTAGATCAGGGAAGAACCTACGAGCAGTACTTC. It yields the protein CASSLDQGRTYEQYF.

The V gene is TRBV6-6, the J gene TRBJ1-4; 8 bases align to TRBD1. Germline loops: CDR1 MNHNY, CDR2 SVGAGI (reference sequence). CDR3 length: 16 amino acids. V was pared by 5 bases and J by 8 bases, with 13 bases of the junction left unmatched. The CDR3 loop is CASSRQGLALNEKLFF. The CDR3 nucleotides read TGTGCCAGCAGTCGACAGGGGTTGGCTCTAAACGAAAAACTGTTTTTT.

The V call is TRBV20-1, the J call TRBJ2-1, with 8 bases fitting TRBD2. The CDR3 totals 11 residues. The V gene's germline CDR1 is DFQATT and CDR2 SNEGSKA (reference sequence). The trim removed 6 bases at V and 8 bases at J, leaving 3 bases unmatched. The CDR3 sequence: CSAGTRYEQFF. Here the CDR3 DNA reads TGCAGTGCGGGGACTAGGTATGAGCAGTTCTTC.